The rows below give T cell receptor beta chains drawn from one sample of a study of T cells after yellow fever vaccination. MiXCR, run by TCRdb on the 5' RACE reads, gives a single entry per CDR3 protein. Among about 580,000 distinct CDR3 sequences listed, around 17% were seen once. The source material was PBMCs, sampled around 5 days after the first yellow fever vaccination. All receptors come from a man younger than 35 who received the YFV17D yellow fever vaccine. Each CDR3 is given with its conserved first and last residue. Fields, in order: clone size, J gene, D gene, V gene, CDR3 DNA, CDR3 protein. A D gene is named only where the DNA matches it firmly. A clone size is listed for some rows: how often the clone was seen (once, few, many), or a class if it is expanded.

NA,TRBJ1-5,NA,TRBV4-1,TGCGCCAGCAGCCTTACGCTACATCAGCCCCAGCATTTT,CASSLTLHQPQHF
NA,TRBJ2-5,TRBD2,TRBV20-1,TGCAGTGCTAGGTCGGGGGGGACTGGGGACCAGTACTTC,CSARSGGTGDQYF
NA,TRBJ1-1,NA,TRBV7-2,TGTGCCAGCAGGGGGGACTACATGAACACTGAAGCTTTCTTT,CASRGDYMNTEAFF
many,TRBJ1-1,NA,TRBV6-5,TGTGCCAGCAGTTACCAGGGGCTCACTGAAGCTTTCTTT,CASSYQGLTEAFF
NA,TRBJ2-3,NA,TRBV5-8,TGTGCCAGCAGCTTGGTTGGTATCGACGACCCTGGAGACACGCAGTATTTT,CASSLVGIDDPGDTQYF
many,TRBJ2-2,NA,TRBV7-3,TGTGCCAGCAGCTTTTTGACCGGGGAGCTGTTTTTT,CASSFLTGELFF
NA,TRBJ2-3,NA,TRBV5-1,TGCGCCAGCAGCTTGGATGGGGTTGGGACAGATACGCAGTATTTT,CASSLDGVGTDTQYF
NA,TRBJ1-5,NA,TRBV6-2/TRBV6-3,TGTGCCACCAGCCGGGGGGTTCTCACGGACTCGCCCCAGCATTTT,CATSRGVLTDSPQHF
NA,TRBJ2-6,NA,TRBV5-4,TGTGCCAGCAGCTTTGTAACAGGGCCTTTCTCGGGAGGGGCCAACGTCCTGACTTTC,CASSFVTGPFSGGANVLTF
few,TRBJ2-3,TRBD1,TRBV20-1,TGCAGTGCTAGCGGACAGGGCGGTGAGGATACGCAGTATTTT,CSASGQGGEDTQYF
NA,TRBJ1-1,NA,TRBV6-2/TRBV6-3,TGTGCCAGCAGTTTGGGGATGGCCACTGAAGCTTTCTTT,CASSLGMATEAFF
NA,TRBJ2-2,NA,TRBV7-2,TGTGCCAGCAATCGGCAGGGGCGGGTTCTCGGGGAGCTGTTTTTT,CASNRQGRVLGELFF
NA,TRBJ1-2,NA,TRBV12-3/TRBV12-4,TGTGCCAGCAGTAGGGCGGGGATTTATGGCTACACCTTC,CASSRAGIYGYTF
few,TRBJ2-1,NA,TRBV28,TGTGCCAGCAGCGGACCTACTCACAATGAGCAGTTCTTC,CASSGPTHNEQFF
NA,TRBJ2-4,TRBD1,TRBV11-2,TGTGCCAGCAGCTCGAACAGGGGGGAAGCCAAAAACATTCAGTACTTC,CASSSNRGEAKNIQYF